This TCR beta chain was captured by sequencing in a study of shared clonotypes between healthy human individuals. The naive CD8 population came from CD45RO-negative cells selected for CCR7, without terminally differentiated effector memory CD45RA+ cells. With 1 base removed from V and 1 base from J, the gap between germline ends came to 10 bases. CDR1 SGHNT and CDR2 YYREEE come from the germline V gene (reference sequence). This CDR3 spans 15 amino acids. Using immunoSEQ multiplex PCR, the repertoire was profiled, and TCRdb retains in-frame clones only, with some absent. The top ten hold roughly 1.2% of the sample, which has around 2,000,000 clones, around 96% seen once.

Sequenced material: naive CD8+ T cells sorted from blood. This TCR was sampled from a man aged 18 to 30 in good health. The rearrangement uses TRBV5-4 and TRBJ2-3; a weak D match, TRBD1 (5 bases). The CDR3 region has the DNA TGTGCCAGCAGCTTGTATGGGGCCGGCACAGATACGCAGTATTTT. Its protein product is CASSLYGAGTDTQYF.